This T cell receptor (beta chain) was obtained from a study of T cells after yellow fever vaccination. This clonotype was picked up a small number of times. Its specificity is unknown. A single record per CDR3 protein comes from TCRdb applying MiXCR to the 5' RACE reads. The table includes fewer than 400,000 distinct CDR3 sequences, roughly 6.1% detected once. Overall study findings and caveats: Secondary responses were weaker yet peaked faster, day 5 versus 15.

Trimming stripped 8 bases from V and 8 bases from J, with 14 bases between. There are 11 residues in the CDR3. Germline V gives CDR1 GTSNPN, CDR2 SVGIG (reference sequence). The TCR was taken from a man in his thirties or forties who received the YFV17D yellow fever vaccine. The chain uses TRBV30 and TRBJ2-3; no clear D gene. The sequencing used PBMCs, collected 5 days after the yellow fever booster vaccination. Written as DNA, the CDR3 is TGTGCCGGATGGGATCTCACTACGCAGTATTTT. Encoded protein: CAGWDLTTQYF.